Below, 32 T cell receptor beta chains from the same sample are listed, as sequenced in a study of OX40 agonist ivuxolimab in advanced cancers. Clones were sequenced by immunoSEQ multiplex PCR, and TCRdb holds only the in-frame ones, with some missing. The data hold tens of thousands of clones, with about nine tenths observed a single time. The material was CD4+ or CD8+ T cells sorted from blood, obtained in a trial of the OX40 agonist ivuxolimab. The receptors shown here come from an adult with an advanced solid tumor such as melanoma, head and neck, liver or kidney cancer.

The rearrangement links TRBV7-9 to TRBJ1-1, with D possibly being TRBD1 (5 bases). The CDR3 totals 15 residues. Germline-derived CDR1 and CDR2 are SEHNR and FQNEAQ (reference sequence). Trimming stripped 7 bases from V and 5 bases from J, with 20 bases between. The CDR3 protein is CASTVIGGERTEAFF. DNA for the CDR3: TGTGCCAGCACCGTGATCGGAGGGGAAAGAACTGAAGCTTTCTTT.

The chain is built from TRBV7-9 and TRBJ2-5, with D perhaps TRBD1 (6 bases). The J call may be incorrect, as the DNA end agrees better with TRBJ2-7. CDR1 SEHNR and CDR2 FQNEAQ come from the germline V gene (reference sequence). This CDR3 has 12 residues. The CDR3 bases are TGTGCCAGCAGCCAACAGGGATACGAGCAGTACTTC. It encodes CASSQQGYEQYF.

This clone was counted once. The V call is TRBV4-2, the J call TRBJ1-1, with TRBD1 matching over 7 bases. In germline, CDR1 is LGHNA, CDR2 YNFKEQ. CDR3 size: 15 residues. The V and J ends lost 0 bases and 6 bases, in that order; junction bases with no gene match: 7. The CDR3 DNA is TGTGCCAGCAGCCAAGATTTGGCAGGGGGGCCTGAAGCTTTCTTT. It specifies CASSQDLAGGPEAFF.

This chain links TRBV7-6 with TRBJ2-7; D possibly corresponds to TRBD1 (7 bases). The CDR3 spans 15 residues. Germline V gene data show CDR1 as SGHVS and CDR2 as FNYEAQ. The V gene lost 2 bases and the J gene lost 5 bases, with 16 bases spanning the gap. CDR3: CASSLLQGGRDEQYF. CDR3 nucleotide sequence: TGTGCCAGCAGCTTACTGCAGGGGGGTAGGGACGAGCAGTACTTC.

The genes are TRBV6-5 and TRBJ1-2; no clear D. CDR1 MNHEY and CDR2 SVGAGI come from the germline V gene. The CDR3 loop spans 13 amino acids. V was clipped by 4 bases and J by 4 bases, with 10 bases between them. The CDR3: CASSLSPFYGYTF. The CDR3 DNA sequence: TGTGCCAGCAGTTTGAGCCCGTTCTATGGCTACACCTTC.

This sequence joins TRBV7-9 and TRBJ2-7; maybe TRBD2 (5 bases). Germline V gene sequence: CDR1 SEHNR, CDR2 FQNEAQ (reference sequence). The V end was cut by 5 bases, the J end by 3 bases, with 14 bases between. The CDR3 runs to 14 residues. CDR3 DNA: TGTGCCAGCAGCCCGATTCGAGGGTTCTACGAGCAGTACTTC. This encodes CASSPIRGFYEQYF.

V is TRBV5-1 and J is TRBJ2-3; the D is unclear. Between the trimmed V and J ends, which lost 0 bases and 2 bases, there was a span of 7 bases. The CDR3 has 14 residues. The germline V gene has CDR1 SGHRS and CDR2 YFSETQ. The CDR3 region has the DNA TGCGCCAGCAGCTTGGTCGGATACACAGATACGCAGTATTTT. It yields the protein CASSLVGYTDTQYF. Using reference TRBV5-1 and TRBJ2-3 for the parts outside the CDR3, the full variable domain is KAGVTQTPRYLIKTRGQQVTLSCSPISGHRSVSWYQQTPGQGLQFLFEYFSETQRNKGNFPGRFSGRQFSNSRSEMNVSTLELGDSALYLCASSLVGYTDTQYFGPGTRLTVL.

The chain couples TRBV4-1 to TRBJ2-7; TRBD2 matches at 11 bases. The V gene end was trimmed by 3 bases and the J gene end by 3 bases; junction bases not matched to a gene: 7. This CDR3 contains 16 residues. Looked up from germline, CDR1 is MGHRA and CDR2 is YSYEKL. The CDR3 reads CASSHQTSGAVYEQYF. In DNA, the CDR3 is TGCGCCAGCAGCCACCAGACTAGCGGGGCGGTCTACGAGCAGTACTTC.

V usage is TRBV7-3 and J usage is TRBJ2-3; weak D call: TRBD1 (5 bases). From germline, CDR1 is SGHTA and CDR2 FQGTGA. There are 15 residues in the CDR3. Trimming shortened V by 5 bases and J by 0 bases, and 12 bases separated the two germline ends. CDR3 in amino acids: CASSPDSPSTDTQYF. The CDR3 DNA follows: TGTGCCAGCAGCCCTGACAGCCCCAGCACAGATACGCAGTATTTT.

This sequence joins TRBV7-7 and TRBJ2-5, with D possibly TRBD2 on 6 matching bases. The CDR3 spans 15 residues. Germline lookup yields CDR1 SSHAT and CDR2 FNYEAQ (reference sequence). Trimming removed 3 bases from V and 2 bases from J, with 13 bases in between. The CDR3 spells CASSFEVAGQETQYF. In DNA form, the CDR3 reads TGTGCCAGCAGCTTCGAGGTGGCGGGACAAGAGACCCAGTACTTC.

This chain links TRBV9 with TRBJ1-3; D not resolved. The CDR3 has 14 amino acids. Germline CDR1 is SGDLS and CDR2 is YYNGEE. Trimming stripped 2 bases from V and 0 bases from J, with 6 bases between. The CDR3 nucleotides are TGTGCCAGCAGCGTCGGAGCCTCTGGAAACACCATATATTTT. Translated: CASSVGASGNTIYF.

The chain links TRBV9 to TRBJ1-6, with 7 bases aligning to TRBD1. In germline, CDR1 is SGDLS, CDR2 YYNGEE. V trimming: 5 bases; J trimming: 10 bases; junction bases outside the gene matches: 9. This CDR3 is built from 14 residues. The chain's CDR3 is CASSAWDRSSPLHF. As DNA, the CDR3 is TGTGCCAGCAGTGCCTGGGACAGATCATCACCCCTCCACTTT.

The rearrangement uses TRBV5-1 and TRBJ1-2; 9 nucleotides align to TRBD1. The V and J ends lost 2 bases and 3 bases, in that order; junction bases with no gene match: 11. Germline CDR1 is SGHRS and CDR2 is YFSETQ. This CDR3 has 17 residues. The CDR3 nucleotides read TGCGCCAGCAGCTTTGGGGGACAGGGTGTTAATCACTATGGCTACACCTTC. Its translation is CASSFGGQGVNHYGYTF.

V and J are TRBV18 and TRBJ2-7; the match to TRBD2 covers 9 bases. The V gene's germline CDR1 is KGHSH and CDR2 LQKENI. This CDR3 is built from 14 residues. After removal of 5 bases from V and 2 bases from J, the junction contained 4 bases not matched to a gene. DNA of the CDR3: TGTGCCAGCTCAACAGCGGGGGGTACCTACGAGCAGTACTTC. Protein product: CASSTAGGTYEQYF.

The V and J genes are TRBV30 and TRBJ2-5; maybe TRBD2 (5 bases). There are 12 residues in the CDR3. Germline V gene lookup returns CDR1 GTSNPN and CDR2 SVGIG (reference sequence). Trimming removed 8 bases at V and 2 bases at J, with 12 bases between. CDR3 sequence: CAAGREQETQYF. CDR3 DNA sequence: TGTGCCGCCGGACGGGAACAAGAGACCCAGTACTTC.

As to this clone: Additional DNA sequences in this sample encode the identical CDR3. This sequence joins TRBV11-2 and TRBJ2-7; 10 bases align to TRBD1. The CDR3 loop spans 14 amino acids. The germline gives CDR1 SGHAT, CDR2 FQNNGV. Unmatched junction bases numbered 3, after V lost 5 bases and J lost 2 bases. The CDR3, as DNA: TGTGCCAGCAGCCTCGGGACAGGGGCCTACGAGCAGTACTTC. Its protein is CASSLGTGAYEQYF.

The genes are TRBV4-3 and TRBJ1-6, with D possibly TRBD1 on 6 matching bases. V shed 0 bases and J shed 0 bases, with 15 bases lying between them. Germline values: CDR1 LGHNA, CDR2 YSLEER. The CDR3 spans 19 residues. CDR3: CASSQDLRGSSSYNSPLHF. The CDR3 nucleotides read TGCGCCAGCAGCCAAGATCTGAGGGGGTCGAGCTCCTATAATTCACCCCTCCACTTT.

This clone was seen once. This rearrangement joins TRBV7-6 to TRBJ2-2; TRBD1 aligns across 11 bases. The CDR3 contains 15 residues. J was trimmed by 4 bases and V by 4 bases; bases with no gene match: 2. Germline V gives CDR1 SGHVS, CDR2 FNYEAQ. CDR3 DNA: TGTGCCAGCAGCTCCGGGACAGGGGGCACCGGGGAGCTGTTTTTT. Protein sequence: CASSSGTGGTGELFF.

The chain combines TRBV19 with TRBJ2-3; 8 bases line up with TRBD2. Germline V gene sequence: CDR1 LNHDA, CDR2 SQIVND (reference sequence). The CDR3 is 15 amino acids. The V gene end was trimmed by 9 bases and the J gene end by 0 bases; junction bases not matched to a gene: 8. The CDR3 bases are TGTGCCAGCACTCTAGCGGGTTTCAGCACAGATACGCAGTATTTT. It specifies CASTLAGFSTDTQYF.

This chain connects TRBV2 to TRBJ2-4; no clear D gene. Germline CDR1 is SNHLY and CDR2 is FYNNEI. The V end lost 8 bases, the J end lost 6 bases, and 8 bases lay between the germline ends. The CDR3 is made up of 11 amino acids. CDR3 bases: TGTGCCAGCCGGGTCGGAAACATTCAGTACTTC. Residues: CASRVGNIQYF.

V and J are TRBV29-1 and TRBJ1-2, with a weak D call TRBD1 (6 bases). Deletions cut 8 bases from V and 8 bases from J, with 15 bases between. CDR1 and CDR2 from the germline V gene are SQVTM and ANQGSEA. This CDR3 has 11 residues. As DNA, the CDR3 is TGCAGCACCACCGGGGGGCCCGGCTACACCTTC. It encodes CSTTGGPGYTF.

The CDR3: CASSPGQSNSPLHF. CDR3 nucleotide sequence: TGTGCCAGCAGCCCAGGACAGTCCAATTCACCCCTCCACTTT. The V call is TRBV7-2, the J call TRBJ1-6, with TRBD1 as a possible D gene (6 bases). V lost 5 bases and J 7 bases, leaving 12 bases between the germline ends. The CDR3 contains 14 residues. The germline gives CDR1 SGHTA, CDR2 FQGNSA.

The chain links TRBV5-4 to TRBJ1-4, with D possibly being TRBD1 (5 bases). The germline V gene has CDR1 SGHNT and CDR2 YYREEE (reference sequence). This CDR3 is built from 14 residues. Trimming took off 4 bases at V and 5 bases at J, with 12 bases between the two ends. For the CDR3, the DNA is TGTGCCAGCAGCCTAAGCCGGGACAATGAAAAACTGTTTTTT. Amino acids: CASSLSRDNEKLFF. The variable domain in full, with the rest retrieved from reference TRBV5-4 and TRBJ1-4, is ETGVTQSPTHLIKTRGQQVTLRCSSQSGHNTVSWYQQALGQGPQFIFQYYREEENGRGNFPPRFSGLQFPNYSSELNVNALELDDSALYLCASSLSRDNEKLFFGSGTQLSVL.

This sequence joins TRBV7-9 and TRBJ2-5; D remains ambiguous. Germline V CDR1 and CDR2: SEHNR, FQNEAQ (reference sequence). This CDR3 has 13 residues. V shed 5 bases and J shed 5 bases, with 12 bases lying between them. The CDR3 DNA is TGTGCCAGCAGCCCTGTCGGGTCTGAGACCCAGTACTTC. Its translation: CASSPVGSETQYF.

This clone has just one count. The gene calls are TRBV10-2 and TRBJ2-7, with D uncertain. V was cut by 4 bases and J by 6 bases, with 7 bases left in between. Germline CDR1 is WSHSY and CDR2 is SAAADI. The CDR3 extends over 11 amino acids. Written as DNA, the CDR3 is TGCGCCAGCAGTGCTGGGGTCGAGCAGTACTTC. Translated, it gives CASSAGVEQYF.

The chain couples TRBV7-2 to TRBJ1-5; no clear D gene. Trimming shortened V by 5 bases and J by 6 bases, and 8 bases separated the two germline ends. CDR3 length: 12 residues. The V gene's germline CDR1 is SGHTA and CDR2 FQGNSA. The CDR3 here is CASSPPGQPQHF. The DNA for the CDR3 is TGTGCCAGCAGCCCCCCAGGTCAGCCCCAGCATTTT.

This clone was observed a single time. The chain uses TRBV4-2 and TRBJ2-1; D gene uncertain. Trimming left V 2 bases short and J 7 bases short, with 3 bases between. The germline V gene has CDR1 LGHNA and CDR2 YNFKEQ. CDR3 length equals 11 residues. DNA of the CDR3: TGTGCCAGCAGCCAAACAAATGAGCAGTTCTTC. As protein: CASSQTNEQFF.

The CDR3 DNA sequence: TGTGCCAGTAGCCATGCCCCCCGAGCGGGGGTAAGGAATGAGCAGTTCTTC. Encoded protein: CASSHAPRAGVRNEQFF. The chain has TRBV19 and TRBJ2-1, with 8 bases lining up with TRBD2. The CDR3 runs 17 residues. The ends lost 6 bases at V and 7 bases at J; junction bases unmatched: 17. The germline V gene has CDR1 LNHDA and CDR2 SQIVND (reference sequence).

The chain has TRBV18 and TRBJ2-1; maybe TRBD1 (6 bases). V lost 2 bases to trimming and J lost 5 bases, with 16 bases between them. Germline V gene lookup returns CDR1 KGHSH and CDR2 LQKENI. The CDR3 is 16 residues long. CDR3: CASSPGSGGVDNEQFF. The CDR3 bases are TGTGCCAGCTCACCAGGTTCTGGGGGCGTTGACAATGAGCAGTTCTTC.

The CDR3 here is CASSLVGEQYF. DNA of the CDR3: TGTGCCAGCAGCTTAGTTGGCGAGCAGTACTTC. The V gene is TRBV11-2, the J gene TRBJ2-7, with unresolved D. V was cut by 1 base and J by 6 bases, with 4 bases left in between. Germline CDR1 SGHAT, CDR2 FQNNGV. CDR3 length: 11 amino acids.

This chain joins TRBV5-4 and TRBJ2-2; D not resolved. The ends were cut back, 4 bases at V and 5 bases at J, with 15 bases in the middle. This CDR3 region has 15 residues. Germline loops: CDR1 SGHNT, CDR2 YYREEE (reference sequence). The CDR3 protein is CASSPVVAPTGELFF. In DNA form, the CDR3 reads TGTGCCAGCAGCCCCGTCGTGGCGCCGACCGGGGAGCTGTTTTTT.

CDR3 sequence: CASSLAIRGSNEKLFF. CDR3 in DNA: TGTGCCAGCAGCTTAGCGATCCGGGGCTCTAATGAAAAACTGTTTTTT. This rearrangement joins TRBV7-6 to TRBJ1-4; the D gene is possibly TRBD1 (5 bases). CDR3 length: 16 amino acids. In germline, CDR1 is SGHVS, CDR2 FNYEAQ. V dropped 0 bases and J dropped 3 bases, with 11 bases sitting between them.